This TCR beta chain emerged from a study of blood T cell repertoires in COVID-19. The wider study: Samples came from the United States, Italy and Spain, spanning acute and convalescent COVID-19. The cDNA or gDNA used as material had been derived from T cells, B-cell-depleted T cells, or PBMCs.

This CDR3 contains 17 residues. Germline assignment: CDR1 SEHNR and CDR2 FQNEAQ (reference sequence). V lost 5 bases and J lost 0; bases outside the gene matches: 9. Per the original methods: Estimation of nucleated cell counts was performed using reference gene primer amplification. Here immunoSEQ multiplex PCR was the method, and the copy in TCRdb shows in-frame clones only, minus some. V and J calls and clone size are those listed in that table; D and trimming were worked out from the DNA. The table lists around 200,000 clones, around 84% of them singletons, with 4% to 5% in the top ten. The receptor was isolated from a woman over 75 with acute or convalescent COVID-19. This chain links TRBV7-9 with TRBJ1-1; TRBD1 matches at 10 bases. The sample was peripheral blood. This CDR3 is CASSPLGTGVMNTEAFF. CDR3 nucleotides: TGTGCCAGCAGCCCCTTGGGGACAGGGGTAATGAACACTGAAGCTTTCTTT.